This TCR beta chain was identified during a study of cytotoxic CD8 clonotypes in ibrutinib-treated CLL (dated by TCRdb to the early 2020s). Background for the entire study: The cohort was composed of about 10 relapsed/refractory and 15 treatment-naive patients; IGHV unmutated status was identified in some 17 patients. Responses were partial in some 24 patients and complete in 2; after median about 68 months follow-up, about 14 stayed in remission and about twelve progressed. The response samples were drawn at a median of around eleven months into treatment, with a range of roughly 6 to 40 months. Samples averaged roughly 260,000 productive templates and 90,000 to 95,000 productive rearrangements. Longitudinal samples were obtainable from 26 of the 86 participants in the trial. Cryopreserved peripheral blood mononuclear cells were obtained before treatment, at response, and at either sustained remission or disease progression. All remission and progressive disease samples were collected while patients were still receiving ibrutinib.

With regard to this clone: Its binding antigen is unknown. No base quality information exists; no much larger clone differs at one position.

A MiSeq instrument was used for deep resolution sequencing, which targeted depths ranging from 1 in 1 million up to 1 in 200,000 T cells, with coverage averaging 10x for each clonotype. The immunoSEQ hsTCRB Kit was used to generate the TCR beta libraries. In the source study's methods: Data were analyzed with ImmunoSEQ Data Assistant and ImmunoSEQ Analyzer, with V, D and J genes assigned per IMGT definitions. Clonality, with values ranging from 0 to 1, was calculated as one minus the normalized Shannon entropy of productive rearrangement frequencies. Only overrepresented clonotypes making up at least 0.05% of the repertoire of each patient were included in the public clonotype analysis. About a dozen age-matched healthy donor repertoires from immuneACCESS were used as controls for clonality. TCRdb carries this immuneACCESS record with in-frame sequences only. Its versions omit some clonotypes, under half of them owing to an unresolved V gene in the studies checked, with the rest unexplained. That table gives V, J and clone size, and the DNA gave D and trimming. Recorded for this sample are roughly 160,000 clones; 81% of them occurred a single time. The ten largest clones add up to over 2% of the sample.

Counted from cysteine to phenylalanine, this CDR3 has 18 amino acids. Only CDR3 DNA is held: 54 bases, read in frame from base 1. V and J lose 0 bases and 7 bases, and a span of 25 bases separates them. The germline V gene yields SGDLS for CDR1 and YYNGEE for CDR2. Reading the label with the study, this specimen's time point is: about a year on ibrutinib. For TCR beta library preparation, around 2.2 micrograms of genomic DNA was extracted from cryopreserved PBMCs. High-throughput TCR beta sequencing was performed on longitudinal blood samples from CLL patients receiving ibrutinib monotherapy. The patients took part in an open-label, single-center phase 2 trial of ibrutinib monotherapy. Results and caveats for the whole study, not just this receptor: Sampling times were not matched between sustained-remission and progressing patients, and lymph node repertoires were not studied. Baseline clonality was found to be higher than that of age-matched healthy donors and was strongly correlated with circulating CD8+ T-cell counts. Public clonotypes were found to be uncommon and were observed to contract or remain stable during treatment; the increase in clonality was shown to reflect expansion of private clonotypes at ibrutinib response. At ibrutinib response clonality went up, during sustained remission it held steady, and at progression it dropped back toward baseline.

The sequence was obtained from a human donor with chronic lymphocytic leukemia. This material consisted of PBMCs, taken after 12 months of ibrutinib treatment. Recombination linked TRBV9 to TRBJ1-2; the D gene cannot be named for sure. The CDR3 is CASSVGGPGLPDGFGYTF. The DNA is as follows: TGTGCCAGCAGCGTAGGTGGCCCAGGCTTACCGGATGGCTTTGGCTACACCTTC.